These T cell receptor beta chains were read from a single sample in a study of blood T cells in healthy people across ages. TCRdb re-called the 5' RACE reads through MiXCR, storing one row per CDR3 protein. The table lists about 810,000 distinct CDR3 sequences, around 36% of them singletons. The sequenced material came from blood. Receptors were obtained from a man between 18 and 29 years old in good health. Both conserved end residues are part of each CDR3. The D gene is left open where the match is weak. Rows may omit the clone size; those that give it use once, few, many or a size class.

CDR3 length: 14
clone size: once
D gene: .
V gene: TRBV6-5
J gene: TRBJ1-2
CDR3 protein: CASSYRLEGCGYTF
CDR3 DNA: TGTGCCAGCAGTTACCGACTCGAGGGCTGTGGCTACACCTTC

CDR3 length: 15
clone size: few
D gene: .
V gene: TRBV6-5
J gene: TRBJ2-5
CDR3 protein: CASSYNRGGQETQYF
CDR3 DNA: TGTGCCAGCAGTTACAATAGAGGGGGCCAAGAGACCCAGTACTTC

CDR3 length: 13
clone size: many
D gene: .
V gene: TRBV12-3/TRBV12-4
J gene: TRBJ2-1
CDR3 protein: CASSFSPGNEQFF
CDR3 DNA: TGTGCCAGCAGTTTTTCCCCGGGCAATGAGCAGTTCTTC

CDR3 length: 11
clone size: few
D gene: .
V gene: TRBV20-1
J gene: TRBJ1-1
CDR3 protein: CSAEFDRKAFF
CDR3 DNA: TGCAGTGCGGAATTCGACAGGAAGGCTTTCTTT

CDR3 length: 12
clone size: .
D gene: .
V gene: TRBV12-3/TRBV12-4
J gene: TRBJ2-1
CDR3 protein: CASRRADSVLFF
CDR3 DNA: TGTGCCAGCAGGCGGGCGGACAGTGTTCTGTTCTTC

CDR3 length: 15
clone size: few
D gene: TRBD1
V gene: TRBV5-6
J gene: TRBJ2-3
CDR3 protein: CASSQGQRSTDTQYF
CDR3 DNA: TGTGCCAGCAGCCAGGGACAGCGTAGCACAGATACGCAGTATTTT

CDR3 length: 15
clone size: many
D gene: TRBD1
V gene: TRBV12-3/TRBV12-4
J gene: TRBJ2-1
CDR3 protein: CASSSSGTGYNEQFF
CDR3 DNA: TGTGCCAGCAGCTCCTCCGGGACAGGGTACAATGAGCAGTTCTTC

CDR3 length: 15
clone size: .
D gene: .
V gene: TRBV6-6
J gene: TRBJ2-5
CDR3 protein: CASSYPPSALETQYF
CDR3 DNA: TGTGCCAGCAGTTACCCACCTAGCGCGTTAGAGACCCAGTACTTC

CDR3 length: 14
clone size: few
D gene: TRBD1
V gene: TRBV12-3/TRBV12-4
J gene: TRBJ2-7
CDR3 protein: CASSPRTGGDEQYF
CDR3 DNA: TGTGCCAGCAGTCCGAGGACAGGGGGAGATGAGCAGTACTTC

CDR3 length: 13
clone size: .
D gene: TRBD1
V gene: TRBV12-3/TRBV12-4
J gene: TRBJ2-7
CDR3 protein: CASSRGQGGEQYF
CDR3 DNA: TGTGCCAGCAGCAGGGGACAGGGTGGCGAGCAGTACTTC